This record concerns one T cell receptor beta chain sequence. The target antigen is unknown. Possible read error: a much larger clone is one base away. PCR involved 60 Vbeta and 13 Jbeta primers. TCRdb's table, derived via immunoSEQ multiplex PCR, lists solely in-frame clones and lacks some. The data show 100,000 to 150,000 clones, over 70% seen once. The entry originates in a study of cytomegalovirus exposure and HLA in healthy donors. Background on the study: A data release that came early held 80 million to 95 million unique TCRs from HLA-typed donors.

Germline V lookup: CDR1 SEHNR, CDR2 FQNEAQ (reference sequence). The junction had 0 bases not matched to a gene; V was cut back by 5 bases and J by 5 bases. The CDR3 totals 12 residues. Overall study results and limits: In the analysis, some V segments, TRBV6-2 and TRBV6-3 included, were excluded as indistinguishable. In a later analysis, parvovirus B19, influenza, CMV and Epstein-Barr virus appeared linked to several top co-occurrence clusters.

The source material was PBMCs. The chain is built from TRBV7-9 and TRBJ1-5; 7 nucleotides align to TRBD1. This clonotype was obtained from a man aged 18 to 29 in good health and CMV-seropositive. This chain's CDR3 is CASSDRDQPQHF. The CDR3 region has the DNA TGTGCCAGCAGCGACAGGGATCAGCCCCAGCATTTT.